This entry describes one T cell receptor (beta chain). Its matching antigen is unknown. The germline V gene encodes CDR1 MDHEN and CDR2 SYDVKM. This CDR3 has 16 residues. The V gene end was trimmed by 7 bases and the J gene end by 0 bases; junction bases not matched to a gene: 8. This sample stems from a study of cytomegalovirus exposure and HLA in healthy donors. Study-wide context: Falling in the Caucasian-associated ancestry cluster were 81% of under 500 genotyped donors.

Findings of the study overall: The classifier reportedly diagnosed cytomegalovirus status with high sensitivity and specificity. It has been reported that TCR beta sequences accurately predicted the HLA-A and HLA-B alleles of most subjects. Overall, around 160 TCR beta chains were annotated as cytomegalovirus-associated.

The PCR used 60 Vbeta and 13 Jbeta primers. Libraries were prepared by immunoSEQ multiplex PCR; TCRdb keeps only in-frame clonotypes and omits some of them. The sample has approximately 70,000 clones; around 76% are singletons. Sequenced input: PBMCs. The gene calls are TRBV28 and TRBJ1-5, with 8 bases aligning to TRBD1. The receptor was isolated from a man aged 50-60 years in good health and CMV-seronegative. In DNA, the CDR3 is TGTGCCAGCAAAACAGGGGGTGGTTATAGCAATCAGCCCCAGCATTTT. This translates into CASKTGGGYSNQPQHF.